This TCR beta chain stems from a study of blood T cell repertoires in COVID-19. Study overall: Samples taken during acute and convalescent COVID-19 were collected in the United States, Italy and Spain.

In the authors' workflow: Amplification of reference gene primers provided the estimated nucleated cell counts. Repertoires were generated with immunoSEQ multiplex PCR, while TCRdb's copy carries only in-frame clones and drops some. V and J calls and clone size are copied from that table; D and trimming were computed from the DNA. The sample consists of about 210,000 clones, roughly 80% of them appearing once. Germline lookup yields CDR1 MNHEY and CDR2 SVGAGI. The V end lost 6 bases, the J end lost 4 bases, and 9 bases lay between the germline ends. The CDR3 loop spans 12 amino acids. Seattle-derived patients entered the study during active infection and were followed longitudinally.

The sequenced material came from peripheral blood. The rearrangement uses TRBV6-5 and TRBJ1-2; tentative D call: TRBD1 (6 bases). The receptor comes from an older woman with COVID-19, enrolled during active disease. The CDR3 nucleotides are TGTGCCAGCAGAGGGGGGGGCTATGGCTACACCTTC. It codes for CASRGGGYGYTF.